This entry concerns a single TCR beta chain. Its target is not known. Here immunoSEQ multiplex PCR was the method, and the copy in TCRdb shows in-frame clones only, minus some. The repertoire holds about 99,000 clones, with 93% as singletons. The germline V gene encodes CDR1 SGHRS and CDR2 YFSETQ. Deletions cut 6 bases from V and 0 bases from J, with 13 bases between. CDR3 length equals 14 residues. The sample is drawn from a study of siplizumab effects on memory and regulatory T cells. The study, taken as a whole, reports: In unstimulated cells, naive T cells appeared more diverse than memory T cells and seemed major alloresponse contributors. Versus under 35% in controls, the mappable alloreactive CD4+ clones averaged roughly 68% Treg-derived with siplizumab.

The source material was Tregs sorted from blood. This chain links TRBV5-1 with TRBJ2-7, with a weak D call TRBD2 (7 bases). This sequence originates from a human donor in good health. This chain's CDR3 is CASKGRGNSYEQYF. The CDR3 DNA reads as TGCGCCAGCAAAGGGAGGGGGAACTCCTACGAGCAGTACTTC.